This note documents a single T cell receptor (beta chain) sequence. The CDR3 runs to 14 residues. Between the trimmed V and J ends, which lost 3 bases and 1 base, there was a span of 10 bases. CDR1 is MNHNS and CDR2 is SASEGT in the germline V gene. The data originate from a study of blood T cell repertoires in COVID-19. Study summary: Nucleic acid was either cDNA or gDNA, and it came from T cells, B-cell-depleted T cells, or PBMCs.

Original methodology: How many nucleated cells were present was estimated from reference gene primer amplification. Sequenced by immunoSEQ multiplex PCR; TCRdb stores in-frame clones only, minus some. The D gene and trimming were derived from the DNA, and the V and J assignments and clone size from that table. Counted here are some 150,000 clones, approximately 85% occurring once; the ten biggest clones make up roughly 2.7%. This rearrangement joins TRBV6-1 to TRBJ2-7; the D gene is possibly TRBD2 (5 bases). Material for sequencing was peripheral blood. This clonotype was sampled from a human donor with acute or convalescent COVID-19. The donor label of this sample is uncertain. The CDR3 protein is CASSEDGESYEQYF. Here the CDR3 DNA reads TGTGCCAGCAGTGAGGACGGGGAATCCTACGAGCAGTACTTC.